These 10 T cell receptor beta chains came from one sample sequenced in a study of blood T cell repertoires in COVID-19. Method: immunoSEQ multiplex PCR; TCRdb's copy keeps in-frame clones and lacks some. This sample has 180,000 or so clones, with approximately 80% found just once. Sequenced material: peripheral blood. Receptor source: a woman aged 40 to 50 with COVID-19, enrolled during active disease.

V and J are TRBV5-1 and TRBJ1-2; D may be TRBD1 (5 bases). With 0 bases removed from V and 6 bases from J, the gap between germline ends came to 15 bases. Germline assignment: CDR1 SGHRS and CDR2 YFSETQ. This CDR3 has 15 residues. The CDR3 loop is CASSLARGGANGYTF. The CDR3 DNA follows: TGCGCCAGCAGCTTGGCCCGAGGTGGGGCAAATGGCTACACCTTC. Full variable domain (rest looked up from reference TRBV5-1 and TRBJ1-2): KAGVTQTPRYLIKTRGQQVTLSCSPISGHRSVSWYQQTPGQGLQFLFEYFSETQRNKGNFPGRFSGRQFSNSRSEMNVSTLELGDSALYLCASSLARGGANGYTFGSGTRLTVV.

This clone turned up a few times. The V gene is TRBV4-1, the J gene TRBJ1-2; D may be TRBD1 (6 bases). CDR3 length: 16 residues. In germline, CDR1 is MGHRA, CDR2 YSYEKL. The CDR3 bases are TGCCCCACCAGCCGACCGGGACAAGAGCCTAACTATGGCTACACCTTC. This encodes CPTSRPGQEPNYGYTF.

The chain couples TRBV27 to TRBJ1-1; D is unclear. The V gene's germline CDR1 is MNHEY and CDR2 SMNVEV (reference sequence). The length of the CDR3 is 13 residues. V was shortened by 2 bases and J by 3 bases, with 7 bases between the two germline ends. CDR3 nucleotides: TGTGCCAGCAGTTTACTACGGGACACTGAAGCTTTCTTT. Translating it yields CASSLLRDTEAFF.

V gene TRBV3-1 (or the pseudogene TRBV3-2) combines with J gene TRBJ2-7, with TRBD2 as a possible D gene (6 bases). V lost 0 bases to trimming and J lost 1 base, with 10 bases between them. The V gene's germline CDR1 is LGHDT and CDR2 YNNKEL (reference sequence). The CDR3 runs to 15 residues. CDR3 in amino acids: CASSQDISGSYEQYF. For the CDR3, the DNA is TGTGCCAGCAGCCAAGATATTAGCGGTTCCTACGAGCAGTACTTC.

The chain carries TRBV11-2 and TRBJ1-5, with a possible D match to TRBD1 (5 bases). Germline-derived CDR1 and CDR2 are SGHAT and FQNNGV. Trimming took off 1 base at V and 6 bases at J, with 13 bases between the two ends. This CDR3 has 15 residues. The DNA of the CDR3 is TGTGCCAGCAGCTTAGCGCCAGGGTCCAGTCAGCCCCAGCATTTT. Translation: CASSLAPGSSQPQHF.

The chain is built from TRBV4-2 and TRBJ2-3, with 8 bases that match TRBD2. Germline V CDR1 and CDR2: LGHNA, YNFKEQ. The CDR3 length is 17 residues. Trimming cost V 0 bases and J 2 bases; bases outside gene matches: 7. DNA of the CDR3: TGTGCCAGCAGCCAAGATAGACGGGGGGGCCTCACAGATACGCAGTATTTT. Amino acids: CASSQDRRGGLTDTQYF.

This chain joins TRBV25-1 and TRBJ2-1; 9 nucleotides line up with TRBD1. CDR1 MGHDK and CDR2 SYGVNS come from the germline V gene. The V segment lost 7 bases and the J segment 4 bases; nucleotides outside the gene matches: 17. CDR3 length: 18 amino acids. CDR3 in DNA: TGTGCCAGCATGGACAGGGGACGGCTAGCAGGGGGATACAATGAGCAGTTCTTC. Translated: CASMDRGRLAGGYNEQFF.

This chain uses TRBV6-5 with TRBJ1-2; tentative D call: TRBD1 (5 bases). V was shortened by 0 bases and J by 4 bases, with 12 bases between the two germline ends. CDR1 and CDR2 (germline): MNHEY, SVGAGI. The CDR3 is 15 amino acids. CDR3 residues: CASSYSMAGTYGYTF. The CDR3 bases are TGTGCCAGCAGTTACTCAATGGCGGGGACCTATGGCTACACCTTC.

The J gene is TRBJ1-1, the V gene TRBV25-1; 7 positions match TRBD1. The CDR3 is made up of 12 amino acids. V dropped 3 bases and J dropped 11; count of bases not matched to a gene: 6. The germline V gene encodes CDR1 MGHDK and CDR2 SYGVNS. This CDR3 is CASSDPGQRAFF. The CDR3 nucleotides read TGTGCCAGCAGTGACCCGGGACAGAGGGCTTTCTTT.

This clone was counted once. The genes are TRBV4-2 and TRBJ2-5; 7 bases fit TRBD2. The CDR3 has 15 amino acids. The V gene end was trimmed by 4 bases and the J gene end by 2 bases; junction bases not matched to a gene: 7. The germline V gene encodes CDR1 LGHNA and CDR2 YNFKEQ. The chain's CDR3 is CASSLSGTVQETQYF. The CDR3 DNA follows: TGTGCCAGCAGCCTAAGCGGGACGGTACAAGAGACCCAGTACTTC.